This paragraph reports one TCR beta chain. Study processing details: Estimation of nucleated cell counts was performed using reference gene primer amplification. TCRdb's table, derived via immunoSEQ multiplex PCR, lists solely in-frame clones and lacks some. V and J calls and clone size are those listed in that table; D and trimming were worked out from the DNA. This table holds about 380,000 clones, 75% to 90% found once. These data belong to a study of blood T cell repertoires in COVID-19. Overall study: Spain, Italy and the United States supplied samples that represented acute and convalescent COVID-19. The analysed material was cDNA or gDNA that came from T cells, B-cell-depleted T cells, or PBMCs.

V gave up 5 bases and J gave up 7 bases; unmatched junction bases: 12. Looked up from germline, CDR1 is SGHRS and CDR2 is YFSETQ. The CDR3 extends over 14 amino acids. This chain links TRBV5-1 with TRBJ2-7, with 7 positions matching TRBD2. This clonotype was obtained from a woman in her late teens or twenties with acute or convalescent COVID-19. Sequencing input: peripheral blood. DNA for the CDR3: TGCGCCAGCAGTCTGGCCGGGGGGAATCGGGAGCAGTACTTC. Its protein product is CASSLAGGNREQYF.